This TCR beta chain came from a study of T-cell reconstitution after alpha-beta-depleted transplantation in children. Study-wide results and caveats: T-cell numbers and diversity one year post-transplant derived largely from freshly generated T cells.

Preparation of the TCRbeta library used unique molecular identifiers. From the PCR reads, TCRdb called clonotypes with MiXCR, one entry per CDR3 protein. The top ten hold approximately 4.5% of the sample, which has some 830,000 distinct CDR3 sequences, 16% seen once. CDR1 is SGHRS and CDR2 is YFSETQ in the germline V gene. The V and J ends lost 4 bases and 0 bases respectively, with 12 bases between them. The CDR3 covers 15 residues. This clonotype was found many times. Its antigen is as yet unknown. The clonotype originates from a male patient younger than 18 who had a stem cell transplant for acute lymphoblastic leukemia, so the T cells may come from the graft donor. The chain has TRBV5-1 and TRBJ2-3; no definite D call. The sample was PBMCs, mostly from graft donor cells, taken 360 days after TCRalphabeta/CD19-depleted stem cell transplant. The CDR3 DNA reads TGCGCCAGCAGCCTTACGTCCTCTAGCACAGATACGCAGTATTTT. It codes for CASSLTSSSTDTQYF. Complete variable domain (other parts from reference TRBV5-1 and TRBJ2-3): KAGVTQTPRYLIKTRGQQVTLSCSPISGHRSVSWYQQTPGQGLQFLFEYFSETQRNKGNFPGRFSGRQFSNSRSEMNVSTLELGDSALYLCASSLTSSSTDTQYFGPGTRLTVL.